This T cell receptor beta chain was observed in a study of early stage breast cancer tumors (dated by TCRdb to the late 2010s). As for the study more broadly: Of the approximately 15 invasive breast tumors, approximately 11 were found to be estrogen receptor-positive, progesterone receptor-positive and HER2-negative. On average, each sample had 8.5 to 10-fold read coverage. A total of around 2.7 million templates, representing under 1.1 million unique clonotypes, were detected across all samples. Of the approximately twelve ER+/PR+/HER2- tumors, eight were classified as invasive ductal carcinomas and four as invasive lobular carcinomas. Study-wide findings and limitations: Repertoires from blood resembled normal breast more closely than tumor, and using blood as a reference for each tissue separated tumor from normal in about 90% of the 16 patients. Approximately 2.5-fold higher T cell density and higher clonality were observed in tumors than in adjacent normal breast tissue. Because the cohort was small, a breakdown by tumor subtype could not be done. Chain pairing and functional markers such as CD4, CD8 and FOXP3 were missed by bulk genomic DNA sequencing of unsorted cells. Enriched TCRB sequences shared across patients were found to be mostly commonly generated sequences that were unlikely to play an important role in the tumor microenvironment.

CDR1 MNHEY and CDR2 SMNVEV were looked up in the germline V gene (reference sequence). Counted from cysteine to phenylalanine, this CDR3 has 13 amino acids. This entry keeps only the CDR3 DNA: 39 bases, framed from base 1. The junction shows trimming of 3 bases on V and 1 base on J, plus 7 bases between the germline ends. Each sample was amplified in two independent genomic DNA replicates, using 0.5 to 0.6 ug for blood and around 1.5 ug for tumor or normal breast. Following the manufacturer's instructions, the ImmunoSeq Intro kit was used to carry out TCRB sequencing on genomic DNA. For absolute quantification, the 31-cycle multiplex PCR included proprietary primers along with spike-in control sequences. Single-end 150-bp reads were used to sequence an 87-bp fragment spanning the CDR3 and the flanking V and J genes. Each lane of an Illumina MiSeq using version 3.0 chemistry carried seven multiplexed samples, with two replicates per sample. Under the source paper's analysis protocol: The vendor's proprietary pipeline processed the raw data and merged both replicates into a single result for each sample. A clonotype was defined as productive rearrangements that share the same V-gene family, CDR3 amino acid sequence and J-gene segment. Clonality was computed as 1 minus the normalized Shannon entropy (Pielou evenness) of TCRB abundances. T cell density was estimated as total templates divided by the number of input cells, with the number of input cells inferred from the DNA input amount. Recon with default parameters was used to estimate total repertoire diversity and clonality. Clonotypes with over 0.1% abundance in tumor and at least 32-fold higher abundance in tumor than in normal breast were defined as tumor-enriched. TCRdb obtained this table from immuneACCESS and retained in-frame rearrangements with V and J assigned. These tables miss some clones; where compared with another copy, unresolved V genes account for less than half of the shortfall, and the remainder is unexplained. That table furnishes V, J and clone size, whereas the DNA furnished D and trimming. The sample yields some 70,000 clones; 65% to 85% were counted once. Together, the top ten hold 3.5% of the sample.

The study profiled bulk TCR beta-chain repertoires in matched peripheral blood, tumor and adjacent normal breast tissue taken from approximately 15 patients with early-stage breast cancer. Before surgery, whole blood (about 5-10 mL) was collected into EDTA tubes and processed within 2 hours. Peripheral blood mononuclear cells were isolated by Ficoll-Paque centrifugation in SepMate-50 tubes. PBMCs were cryopreserved in aliquots of 2 to 4 million cells in roughly 90% FBS with around 10% DMSO and kept in liquid nitrogen. The Qiagen AllPrep DNA/RNA Mini kit was used to extract genomic DNA. This clone has just a few counts. Its specific antigen is unknown. It has no much larger one-base neighbor in the sample; base qualities were not kept.

This chain is built from TRBV27 and TRBJ2-7, with the D gene too uncertain to name. Material for sequencing was blood. The clonotype comes from a person in their sixties or seventies with breast cancer. The bases read TGTGCCAGCAGTTTCAGCACGTCCTACGAGCAGTACTTC. Its coded protein is CASSFSTSYEQYF.